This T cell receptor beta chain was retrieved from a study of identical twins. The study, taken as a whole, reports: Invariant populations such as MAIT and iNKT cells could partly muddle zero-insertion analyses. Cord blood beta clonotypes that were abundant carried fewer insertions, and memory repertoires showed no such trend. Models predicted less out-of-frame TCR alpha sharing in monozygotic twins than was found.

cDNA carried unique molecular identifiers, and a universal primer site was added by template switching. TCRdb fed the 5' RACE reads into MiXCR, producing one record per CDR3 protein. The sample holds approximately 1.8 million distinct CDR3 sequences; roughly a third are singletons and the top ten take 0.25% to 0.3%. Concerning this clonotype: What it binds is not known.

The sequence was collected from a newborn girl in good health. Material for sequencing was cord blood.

The CDR3 nucleotides are TGTGCCAGCAGCCAACAACAGGGTAAGGGGAACACTGAAGCTTTCTTT. This encodes CASSQQQGKGNTEAFF. V usage is TRBV3-1 and J usage is TRBJ1-1, with D perhaps TRBD1 (6 bases). CDR1 is LGHDT and CDR2 is YNNKEL in the germline V gene (reference sequence). The CDR3 totals 16 residues. Trimming removed 2 bases at V and 1 base at J, with 14 bases between. Looking up the rest from reference TRBV3-1 and TRBJ1-1 gives the full variable domain: DTAVSQTPKYLVTQMGNDKSIKCEQNLGHDTMYWYKQDSKKFLKIMFSYNNKELIINETVPNRFSPKSPDKAHLNLHINSLELGDSAVYFCASSQQQGKGNTEAFFGQGTRLTVV.